Below, 24 T cell receptor beta chains from the same sample are listed, as sequenced in a study of blood T cells in healthy people across ages. Then a second PCR, running roughly 7 to 12 cycles, was carried out with a sample-barcoded 5' primer and a J-beta primer mix. TCRdb used MiXCR to reprocess the 5' RACE reads, holding one entry per CDR3 protein. The table records hundreds of thousands of distinct CDR3 sequences, approximately 25% of them present only once. The same sample was also used in a study of T cells of mothers and their children.

The sequenced sample consisted of blood. The receptors originated from a boy younger than 18 in good health.

This clonotype was seen a handful of times. The rearrangement uses TRBV11-3 and TRBJ1-1; D uncertain. CDR1 SGHNT and CDR2 YENEEA come from the germline V gene. V was cut by 5 bases and J by 2 bases, with 12 bases left in between. The CDR3 totals 14 residues. The CDR3 spells CASSPPKGNTEAFF. As DNA, the CDR3 is TGTGCCAGCAGCCCCCCGAAGGGAAACACTGAAGCTTTCTTT.

This clonotype has only a few counts. This sequence joins TRBV4-3 and TRBJ2-5, with TRBD1 matching 10 bases. V lost 0 bases and J lost 6; bases outside the gene matches: 4. The CDR3 loop spans 15 amino acids. Per the germline V gene, CDR1 is LGHNA and CDR2 is YSLEER. The CDR3 region is CASSQDSGQGQTQYF. In nucleotides, the CDR3 is TGCGCCAGCAGCCAAGATTCGGGACAGGGGCAGACCCAGTACTTC.

This clonotype was observed many times. The V call is TRBV5-1, the J call TRBJ1-1; D not resolved. The CDR3 is 13 residues long. V was cut by 1 base and J by 1 base, with 5 bases left in between. CDR1 and CDR2 from the germline V gene are SGHRS and YFSETQ. The CDR3 reads CASSLPGNTEAFF. As DNA, the CDR3 is TGCGCCAGCAGCTTGCCGGGGAACACTGAAGCTTTCTTT.

This clonotype has just a few counts. The rearrangement links TRBV14 to TRBJ1-4, with D possibly being TRBD1 (5 bases). Trimming took off 4 bases at V and 5 bases at J, with 20 bases between the two ends. This CDR3 is built from 17 residues. CDR1 and CDR2 (germline): SGHDN, FVKESK. The DNA for the CDR3 is TGTGCCAGCAGCCTCGTCCCGCGAGGGGCCAACAATGAAAAACTGTTTTTT. Encoded protein: CASSLVPRGANNEKLFF.

The gene calls are TRBV20-1 and TRBJ1-1; TRBD1 might be the D (6 bases). The V end lost 5 bases, the J end lost 8 bases, and 18 bases lay between the germline ends. CDR1 is DFQATT, CDR2 SNEGSKA, per germline (reference sequence). The CDR3 has 13 residues. The CDR3 is CSAWTARGSEAFF. The CDR3, as DNA: TGCAGTGCTTGGACAGCTCGGGGCTCGGAAGCTTTCTTT.

This clonotype showed up just a few times. The chain combines TRBV29-1 with TRBJ2-7; a possible D gene is TRBD1 (5 bases). V gave up 4 bases and J gave up 4 bases, with 14 bases separating them. In germline, CDR1 is SQVTM, CDR2 ANQGSEA. The CDR3 is 13 amino acids. CDR3 residues: CSVVPKGSYEQYF. The CDR3 nucleotides are TGCAGCGTTGTACCTAAGGGGTCGTACGAGCAGTACTTC.

There are many counts of this clonotype. The chain carries TRBV6-5 and TRBJ2-5; no firm D call. The ends were cut back, 2 bases at V and 6 bases at J, with 7 bases in the middle. Looked up from germline, CDR1 is MNHEY and CDR2 is SVGAGI. This CDR3 is built from 12 residues. CDR3 sequence: CASSYDGKTQYF. CDR3 nucleotide sequence: TGTGCCAGCAGTTACGACGGAAAGACCCAGTACTTC.

This clonotype turned up a few times. The chain combines TRBV4-1 with TRBJ2-5; D may be TRBD1 (5 bases). Between the trimmed V and J ends, which lost 0 bases and 5 bases, there was a span of 19 bases. The CDR3 loop spans 17 amino acids. In germline, CDR1 is MGHRA, CDR2 YSYEKL. The CDR3, as DNA: TGCGCCAGCAGCCAAGATGGGTTAGGGGCCATTAGTGAGACCCAGTACTTC. This gives the protein CASSQDGLGAISETQYF.

In this sample, this clonotype turned up many times. The chain links TRBV7-9 to TRBJ2-1; 7 bases align to TRBD1. The germline CDR1 and CDR2 sequences are SEHNR and FQNEAQ (reference sequence). V was pared by 4 bases and J by 7 bases, with 1 base of the junction left unmatched. There are 12 residues in the CDR3. The DNA for the CDR3 is TGTGCCAGCAGCTCACAGGGGAATGAGCAGTTCTTC. It is translated as CASSSQGNEQFF.

The rearrangement links TRBV4-1 to TRBJ2-7; 9 bases line up with TRBD1. The V gene's germline CDR1 is MGHRA and CDR2 YSYEKL. This CDR3 contains 16 residues. The V gene end was trimmed by 1 base and the J gene end by 0 bases; junction bases not matched to a gene: 4. The CDR3 DNA reads as TGCGCCAGCAGCCAAGGAGGGACAGGGTCCTCCTACGAGCAGTACTTC. Translating it yields CASSQGGTGSSYEQYF.

This chain uses TRBV7-3 with TRBJ1-2, with D perhaps TRBD1 (5 bases). The germline V gene has CDR1 SGHTA and CDR2 FQGTGA. This CDR3 is built from 16 residues. V was clipped by 1 base and J by 3 bases, with 15 bases between them. The CDR3 DNA reads TGTGCCAGCAGCTTAATAGGGGTGCCCCCATACTATGGCTACACCTTC. Translating gives CASSLIGVPPYYGYTF.

The chain uses TRBV15 and TRBJ2-5; the D gene could be TRBD1 or TRBD2 (5 bases each). Germline values: CDR1 LNHNV, CDR2 YYDKDF (reference sequence). The V end lost 0 bases, the J end lost 6 bases, and 8 bases lay between the germline ends. The CDR3 spans 13 residues. The CDR3 region has the DNA TGTGCCACCAGCAGAGATAAGGGACAGACCCAGTACTTC. The encoded protein is CATSRDKGQTQYF. The whole variable domain, remainder taken from reference TRBV15 and TRBJ2-5, is DAMVIQNPRYQVTQFGKPVTLSCSQTLNHNVMYWYQQKSSQAPKLLFHYYDKDFNNEADTPDNFQSRRPNTSFCFLDIRSPGLGDTAMYLCATSRDKGQTQYFGPGTRLLVL.

The rearrangement links TRBV28 to TRBJ2-7; tentative D call: TRBD1 (6 bases). CDR1 is MDHEN, CDR2 SYDVKM, per germline. With 6 bases removed from V and 3 bases from J, the gap between germline ends came to 12 bases. The CDR3 is 13 amino acids. The CDR3 bases are TGTGCCAGCAGAAACAGGGAGAGCTACGAGCAGTACTTC. It is translated as CASRNRESYEQYF.

The chain recombines TRBV5-6 with TRBJ2-5; perhaps TRBD1 as D (6 bases). The CDR3 extends over 14 amino acids. V dropped 4 bases and J dropped 3 bases, with 13 bases sitting between them. Looked up from germline, CDR1 is SGHDT and CDR2 is YYEEEE. The CDR3 sequence: CASSRYGQKETQYF. The CDR3, as DNA: TGTGCCAGCAGCCGATACGGACAGAAAGAGACCCAGTACTTC.

As concerns this clonotype: It may be a read error: a sequence one base away is much more abundant. V gene TRBV12-3 or TRBV12-4 combines with J gene TRBJ2-3; 7 bases line up with TRBD2. The CDR3 runs 14 residues. Unmatched junction bases numbered 3, after V lost 4 bases and J lost 2 bases. The CDR3 loop reads CASSYGTNTDTQYF. CDR3 coding DNA: TGTGCCAGCAGTTACGGGACTAACACAGATACGCAGTATTTT.

The chain links TRBV7-9 to TRBJ2-4; D may be TRBD1 (7 bases). The CDR3 loop spans 15 amino acids. CDR1 SEHNR and CDR2 FQNEAQ come from the germline V gene (reference sequence). Trimming left V 6 bases short and J 6 bases short, with 18 bases between. CDR3 sequence (DNA): TGTGCCAGCAGTTTATCCGACAGGGACTTAAACATTCAGTACTTC. Protein: CASSLSDRDLNIQYF.

The gene calls are TRBV4-1 and TRBJ2-5; possibly TRBD1 or TRBD2 for D (5 bases each). The closer fit of TRBJ2-7 to the DNA end suggests the J call may be wrong. Germline CDR1 MGHRA, CDR2 YSYEKL. This CDR3 region has 16 residues. The CDR3 is CASSQEVYRGGYEQYF. The CDR3 DNA reads as TGCGCCAGCAGCCAAGAGGTATATCGTGGGGGATACGAGCAGTACTTC.

The chain links TRBV29-1 to TRBJ2-1, with TRBD1 as a possible D gene (5 bases). The DNA end favors TRBJ2-7, so the J call may be wrong. The CDR3 covers 14 residues. Germline V gene data show CDR1 as SQVTM and CDR2 as ANQGSEA. The CDR3 reads CSVGVGHPNYEQYF. CDR3 coding DNA: TGCAGCGTTGGTGTGGGGCACCCAAACTACGAGCAGTACTTC.

The genes are TRBV5-5 and TRBJ2-3; D uncertain. V dropped 1 base and J dropped 2 bases, with 8 bases sitting between them. This CDR3 is 14 amino acids long. Germline values: CDR1 SGHKS, CDR2 YYEKEE (reference sequence). This chain's CDR3 is CASSLTRVTDTQYF. The CDR3 DNA follows: TGTGCCAGCAGCTTGACGCGAGTCACAGATACGCAGTATTTT.

This clonotype showed up just a few times. One end of the junction does not line up with germline, which may come from a read error. V gene TRBV3-1 combines with J gene TRBJ2-5; D remains unclear. The DNA end is a closer match to TRBJ2-7, so the J assignment may be wrong. The V gene's germline CDR1 is LGHDT and CDR2 YNNKEL (reference sequence). This CDR3 has 14 amino acids. CDR3 loop: CAGSPRRNPYEQYF. In DNA form, the CDR3 reads TGTGCCGGCAGCCCCCGACGGAATCCCTACGAGCAGTACTTC.

This clonotype was detected only a few times. The chain recombines TRBV29-1 with TRBJ2-1, with D perhaps given as TRBD1 or TRBD2 (5 bases each). The V gene's germline CDR1 is SQVTM and CDR2 ANQGSEA. The CDR3 is 13 residues long. Trimming took 3 bases from V and 2 from J, leaving 8 bases between them. This CDR3 is CSVDGDPYNEQFF. In DNA, the CDR3 is TGCAGCGTTGACGGGGACCCCTACAATGAGCAGTTCTTC.

This clonotype was seen only a few times. This chain connects TRBV15 to TRBJ2-2; 7 positions match TRBD2. This CDR3 comprises 13 residues. The ends lost 9 bases at V and 10 bases at J; junction bases unmatched: 11. Germline CDR1 LNHNV, CDR2 YYDKDF (reference sequence). CDR3 sequence (DNA): TGTGCCACGGCGCAGAGCGGGGCAGCGGAGCTGTTTTTT. It translates to CATAQSGAAELFF.

This clonotype appeared a few times. J is TRBJ2-5 and V is TRBV6-6, with D possibly being TRBD1 (6 bases). The tail of the sequence fits TRBJ2-7 better, so the J call may be wrong. CDR1 and CDR2 from the germline V gene are MNHNY and SVGAGI (reference sequence). CDR3 size: 14 residues. CDR3 DNA: TGTGCCAGCAGGGCCCGACAGGAATCCTACGAGCAGTACTTC. The encoded protein is CASRARQESYEQYF.

This clonotype showed up just a few times. This chain connects TRBV6-6 to TRBJ1-1; D perhaps matches TRBD1 (6 bases). V was clipped by 7 bases and J by 6 bases, with 18 bases between them. This CDR3 has 14 amino acids. Per the germline V gene, CDR1 is MNHNY and CDR2 is SVGAGI (reference sequence). CDR3 in amino acids: CASTQRGQFAEAFF. The CDR3 nucleotides read TGTGCCAGCACCCAACGGGGGCAGTTCGCTGAAGCTTTCTTT.